Each of the 30 T cell receptor beta chains below was sequenced from the same sample in a study of cytomegalovirus exposure and HLA in healthy donors. It was with 60 Vbeta and 13 Jbeta primers that the PCR ran. The protocol was immunoSEQ multiplex PCR, while the TCRdb copy is restricted to in-frame clones and leaves out a portion. Found here are 63,000 or so clones, approximately 81% of them singletons; the top ten hold nearly 7.5%. Sequences were obtained from PBMCs. These TCRs come from a woman younger than 45 in good health and CMV-seropositive.

The chain is built from TRBV21-1 and TRBJ2-5; the table's D call, TRBD2, has no DNA check behind it. TRBV21-1 is designated a pseudogene. This CDR3 has 16 residues. In nucleotides, the CDR3 is TGTGCCAGCAGCAAAGAGCGGGTAGCGGGAGGAGAGACCCAGTACTTC. This translates into CASSKERVAGGETQYF.

V and J are TRBV7-9 and TRBJ2-1; 7 bases map to TRBD2. This CDR3 contains 16 residues. Trimming cost V 1 base and J 4 bases; bases outside gene matches: 7. The germline V gene has CDR1 SEHNR and CDR2 FQNEAQ (reference sequence). Here the CDR3 reads CASSLVVGGPYNEQFF. The CDR3 nucleotides read TGTGCCAGCAGCTTAGTGGTGGGAGGGCCGTACAATGAGCAGTTCTTC.

The chain recombines TRBV19 with TRBJ2-2; maybe TRBD2 (6 bases). Trimming removed 3 bases from V and 8 bases from J, with 13 bases in between. The CDR3 totals 14 residues. Germline CDR1 and CDR2: LNHDA and SQIVND (reference sequence). This CDR3 is CASSMLSGSGELFF. CDR3 bases: TGTGCCAGTAGTATGTTGAGCGGGTCTGGGGAGCTGTTTTTT.

The gene calls are TRBV28 and TRBJ1-4, with 9 bases lining up with TRBD1. The CDR3 is made up of 15 amino acids. V dropped 2 bases and J dropped 5; count of bases not matched to a gene: 3. Looked up from germline, CDR1 is MDHEN and CDR2 is SYDVKM. CDR3 sequence: CASSLRGTGNEKLFF. CDR3 bases: TGTGCCAGCAGTTTAAGGGGGACAGGGAATGAAAAACTGTTTTTT.

The CDR3 spells CASSPSYEQYF. The DNA of the CDR3 is TGTGCCAGCAGCCCTTCCTACGAGCAGTACTTC. The chain has TRBV7-8 and TRBJ2-7; D not certain. The CDR3 loop spans 11 amino acids. The germline V and J ends were trimmed by 5 bases and 1 base, with 3 bases remaining between them. Germline V gene lookup returns CDR1 SGHVS and CDR2 FQNEAQ.

The V call is TRBV29-1, the J call TRBJ2-3, with TRBD2 matching over 7 bases. After removal of 4 bases from V and 4 bases from J, the junction contained 8 bases not matched to a gene. Germline values: CDR1 SQVTM, CDR2 ANQGSEA. This CDR3 spans 14 amino acids. The CDR3 DNA is TGCAGCGTTGGTGTAGCGGGCCGGGCAGATACGCAGTATTTT. Translated, it gives CSVGVAGRADTQYF.

This chain links TRBV21-1 with TRBJ2-7; the table calls TRBD2, which could not be checked here. TRBV21-1 is reported as a pseudogene. CDR3 size: 13 residues. The chain's CDR3 is CASSGRDSYEQYF. The CDR3, as DNA: TGTGCCAGCAGCGGCCGGGATTCCTACGAGCAGTACTTC.

This clone was counted a single time. This rearrangement joins TRBV27 to TRBJ2-2; TRBD1 matches 7 bases. V lost 8 bases to trimming and J lost 5 bases; unmatched junction nucleotides: 5. Germline V lookup: CDR1 MNHEY, CDR2 SMNVEV (reference sequence). This CDR3 is built from 13 residues. Written as DNA, the CDR3 is TGTGCCAGCCGGGGACAGTTTACCGGGGAGCTGTTTTTT. Encoded protein: CASRGQFTGELFF.

This chain uses TRBV11-2 with TRBJ2-7; 8 bases are shared with TRBD1. The CDR3 consists of 14 residues. Germline-derived CDR1 and CDR2 are SGHAT and FQNNGV. Trimming at V came to 3 bases and at J to 6 bases, leaving 7 bases not matched to a gene. The CDR3 region is CASSFGQGRGEQYF. CDR3 in DNA: TGTGCCAGCAGCTTCGGACAGGGACGGGGCGAGCAGTACTTC.

The J gene is TRBJ2-3, the V gene TRBV2; TRBD2 matches at 9 bases. Germline CDR1 SNHLY, CDR2 FYNNEI. Losses at the gene ends were 8 bases for V and 2 bases for J; bases not matched to a gene: 8. The CDR3 spans 15 residues. The CDR3 coding sequence is TGTGCCAGCGTAAGACTAGCGGAGAACACAGATACGCAGTATTTT. Protein product: CASVRLAENTDTQYF. Together with reference TRBV2 and TRBJ2-3, the CDR3 gives the full variable domain: EPEVTQTPSHQVTQMGQEVILRCVPISNHLYFYWYRQILGQKVEFLVSFYNNEISEKSEIFDDQFSVERPDGSNFTLKIRSTKLEDSAMYFCASVRLAENTDTQYFGPGTRLTVL.

This clone came up once. The J gene is TRBJ2-1, the V gene TRBV10-3, with 7 bases lining up with TRBD1. V lost 4 bases to trimming and J lost 7 bases; unmatched junction nucleotides: 7. The CDR3 has 14 residues. In germline, CDR1 is ENHRY, CDR2 SYGVKD. In DNA, the CDR3 is TGTGCCATCAGTGTGGGCGACAGGGAGAATGAGCAGTTCTTC. Translation gives CAISVGDRENEQFF.

Of note for this clone: One end of the junction is discordant with germline, which a read error may explain. J is TRBJ2-5 and V is TRBV6-5; possibly TRBD2 for D (5 bases). Per germline, CDR1 MNHEY and CDR2 SVGAGI. The CDR3 covers 13 residues. The CDR3 is CASREGWGEAQYF. CDR3 nucleotides: TGTGCCAGCAGGGAAGGGTGGGGAGAGGCCCAGTACTTC.

The chain is built from TRBV6-5 and TRBJ2-7; 7 bases align to TRBD1. This CDR3 region has 13 residues. V shed 6 bases, J shed 3 bases, and the junction held 5 bases outside the gene matches. Germline lookup yields CDR1 MNHEY and CDR2 SVGAGI. CDR3 in amino acids: CASSSGQLYEQYF. CDR3 DNA: TGTGCCAGCAGCTCGGGACAGCTCTACGAGCAGTACTTC.

V usage is TRBV7-8 and J usage is TRBJ2-1, with 7 bases identical to TRBD1. With V trimmed by 6 bases and J by 12 bases, 8 bases remained unmatched. Germline CDR1 reads SGHVS; CDR2 reads FQNEAQ. The CDR3 length is 12 residues. In nucleotides, the CDR3 is TGTGCCAGCAGTTACCAGGACAGGACGCAGTTCTTC. Amino acid sequence: CASSYQDRTQFF.

The chain couples TRBV10-3 to TRBJ1-1; no reliable D call. V shed 4 bases and J shed 3 bases, with 9 bases lying between them. This CDR3 region has 13 residues. Germline CDR1 is ENHRY and CDR2 is SYGVKD. The CDR3 nucleotides are TGTGCCATCAGTGTGAAGGGAGACACTGAAGCTTTCTTT. This sequence encodes CAISVKGDTEAFF.

This sequence joins TRBV4-2 and TRBJ2-1; 7 nucleotides align to TRBD1. In germline, CDR1 is LGHNA, CDR2 YNFKEQ. This CDR3 spans 16 amino acids. V was clipped by 0 bases and J by 1 base; unmatched bases: 3. CDR3 nucleotides: TGTGCCAGCAGCCAAGATGTACAGGGGTCCTACAATGAGCAGTTCTTC. Encoded protein: CASSQDVQGSYNEQFF.

This sequence joins TRBV4-2 and TRBJ2-3; D is perhaps TRBD2 (6 bases). The length of the CDR3 is 16 residues. Trimming cost V 1 base and J 5 bases, with 16 bases left between them. Per the germline V gene, CDR1 is LGHNA and CDR2 is YNFKEQ. The DNA of the CDR3 is TGTGCCAGCAGCCAAGTCGGAACGGGAGTGGGAGATACGCAGTATTTT. This gives the protein CASSQVGTGVGDTQYF.

CDR3 in DNA: TGTGCCAGCAGCGTAGACACCGATTCACCCCTCCACTTT. This translates into CASSVDTDSPLHF. The V call is TRBV7-2, the J call TRBJ1-6; D call uncertain. Trimming removed 5 bases at V and 8 bases at J, with 10 bases between. This CDR3 has 13 residues. Germline CDR1 reads SGHTA; CDR2 reads FQGNSA.

The chain recombines TRBV9 with TRBJ2-3; 8 bases fit TRBD1. Germline CDR1 is SGDLS and CDR2 is YYNGEE. V lost 4 bases, J lost 8 bases, and 9 bases stayed unmatched. CDR3 length equals 14 residues. The CDR3 coding sequence is TGTGCCAGCAGCCCCTTGGACAGGGTCGGTACGCAGTATTTT. It is translated as CASSPLDRVGTQYF.

This clone was found once. The V and J genes are TRBV28 and TRBJ2-5, with D unresolved. Trimming removed 6 bases from V and 0 bases from J, with 20 bases in between. Germline values: CDR1 MDHEN, CDR2 SYDVKM. The CDR3 length is 17 residues. The CDR3 loop reads CASSTARPERYQETQYF. CDR3 bases: TGTGCCAGCAGCACTGCCCGTCCAGAGAGGTACCAAGAGACCCAGTACTTC.

The chain joins TRBV29-1 to TRBJ2-7; possible D gene TRBD1, 6 bases. This CDR3 has 12 residues. Between the trimmed V and J ends, which lost 3 bases and 0 bases, there was a span of 6 bases. From germline, CDR1 is SQVTM and CDR2 ANQGSEA. In DNA form, the CDR3 reads TGCAGCGTTGAGGACAGCTCCTACGAGCAGTACTTC. It codes for CSVEDSSYEQYF.

In this sample, this clone turned up once. The chain is built from TRBV7-9 and TRBJ1-1, with 7 positions matching TRBD1. Germline CDR1 is SEHNR and CDR2 is FQNEAQ (reference sequence). The CDR3 has 16 amino acids. V lost 5 bases and J lost 1; bases outside the gene matches: 10. The CDR3 DNA reads TGTGCCAGCAGCCTAACGACAGGGCTGGGGAACACTGAAGCTTTCTTT. This translates into CASSLTTGLGNTEAFF.

The sample holds one count of this clone. This rearrangement joins TRBV7-6 to TRBJ1-3, with 7 positions matching TRBD1. In germline, CDR1 is SGHVS, CDR2 FNYEAQ. The CDR3 length is 15 residues. V lost 9 bases, J lost 2 bases, and 10 bases stayed unmatched. The CDR3 protein is CASLPGGNAGNTIYF. The CDR3 DNA reads as TGTGCCAGTCTGCCAGGGGGAAATGCTGGAAACACCATATATTTT.

The rearrangement joins TRBV5-5 to TRBJ2-7; 8 bases line up with TRBD1. Trimming at V came to 4 bases and at J to 4 bases, leaving 4 bases not matched to a gene. CDR1 is SGHKS and CDR2 is YYEKEE in the germline V gene (reference sequence). The CDR3 length is 13 residues. In nucleotides, the CDR3 is TGTGCCAGCAGCATACAGGGGGGATACGAGCAGTACTTC. It encodes CASSIQGGYEQYF.

The chain couples TRBV14 to TRBJ1-1; 8 bases map to TRBD1. Germline V lookup: CDR1 SGHDN, CDR2 FVKESK. The junction had 6 bases not matched to a gene; V was cut back by 6 bases and J by 0 bases. This CDR3 has 15 amino acids. CDR3 in DNA: TGTGCCAGCAGTCAGCGGACAGGGCTGAACACTGAAGCTTTCTTT. Protein product: CASSQRTGLNTEAFF.

The chain is built from TRBV5-8 and TRBJ1-5; no reliable D call. The CDR3 has 15 residues. Germline V lookup: CDR1 SGHTS, CDR2 YDEGEE. Trimming left V 4 bases short and J 3 bases short, with 14 bases between. The CDR3 region has the DNA TGTGCCAGCAGCGGTCCCTGGACTATCAATCAGCCCCAGCATTTT. Translated: CASSGPWTINQPQHF. Full variable domain (remainder filled in from reference TRBV5-8 and TRBJ1-5): EAGVTQSPTHLIKTRGQQATLRCSPISGHTSVYWYQQALGLGLQFLLWYDEGEERNRGNFPPRFSGRQFPNYSSELNVNALELEDSALYLCASSGPWTINQPQHFGDGTRLSIL.

The chain links TRBV19 to TRBJ1-5; D may be TRBD1 (6 bases). This CDR3 has 15 residues. Germline-derived CDR1 and CDR2 are LNHDA and SQIVND (reference sequence). Trimming shortened V by 3 bases and J by 3 bases, and 12 bases separated the two germline ends. In nucleotides, the CDR3 is TGTGCCAGTAGTATGGTGGCAGGGGCCAATCAGCCCCAGCATTTT. It specifies CASSMVAGANQPQHF.

The rearrangement links TRBV27 to TRBJ2-1; D is perhaps TRBD2 (5 bases). This CDR3 region has 20 residues. Germline-derived CDR1 and CDR2 are MNHEY and SMNVEV (reference sequence). Trimming removed 5 bases from V and 4 bases from J, with 30 bases in between. DNA for the CDR3: TGTGCCAGCAGTGCCCGAGGGCCCGTTGGTTTTACTAGTGATTACAATGAGCAGTTCTTC. Its protein product is CASSARGPVGFTSDYNEQFF.

The sample holds one count of this clone. The chain links TRBV19 to TRBJ1-1, with a tentative D call TRBD1 (5 bases). V lost 4 bases to trimming and J lost 3 bases, with 6 bases between them. Germline lookup yields CDR1 LNHDA and CDR2 SQIVND (reference sequence). This CDR3 has 12 residues. CDR3 sequence reads: CASSRGDTEAFF. The DNA for the CDR3 is TGTGCCAGTAGTAGGGGGGACACTGAAGCTTTCTTT. Filled out from reference TRBV19 and TRBJ1-1, the complete variable domain reads DGGITQSPKYLFRKEGQNVTLSCEQNLNHDAMYWYRQDPGQGLRLIYYSQIVNDFQKGDIAEGYSVSREKKESFPLTVTSAQKNPTAFYLCASSRGDTEAFFGQGTRLTVV.

V is TRBV19 and J is TRBJ2-7; D might be TRBD1 (6 bases). Between the trimmed V and J ends, which lost 6 bases and 2 bases, there was a span of 11 bases. The CDR3 is made up of 13 amino acids. Germline V gene lookup returns CDR1 LNHDA and CDR2 SQIVND (reference sequence). The CDR3 loop reads CASRQGKAYEQYF. The CDR3 coding sequence is TGTGCCAGTAGACAGGGCAAGGCCTACGAGCAGTACTTC.